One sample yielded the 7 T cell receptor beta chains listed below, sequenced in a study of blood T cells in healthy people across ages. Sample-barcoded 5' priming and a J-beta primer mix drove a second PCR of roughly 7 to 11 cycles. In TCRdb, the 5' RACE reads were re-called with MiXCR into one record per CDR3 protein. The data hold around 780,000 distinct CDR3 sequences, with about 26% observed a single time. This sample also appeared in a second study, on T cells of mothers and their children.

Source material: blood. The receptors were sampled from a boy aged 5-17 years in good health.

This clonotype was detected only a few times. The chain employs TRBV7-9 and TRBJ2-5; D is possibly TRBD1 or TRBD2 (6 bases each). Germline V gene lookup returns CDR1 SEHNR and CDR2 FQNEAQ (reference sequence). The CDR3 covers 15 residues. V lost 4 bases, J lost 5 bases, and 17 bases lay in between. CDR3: CASSSGEAGPETQYF. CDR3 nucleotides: TGTGCCAGCAGCTCAGGGGAAGCGGGTCCGGAGACCCAGTACTTC.

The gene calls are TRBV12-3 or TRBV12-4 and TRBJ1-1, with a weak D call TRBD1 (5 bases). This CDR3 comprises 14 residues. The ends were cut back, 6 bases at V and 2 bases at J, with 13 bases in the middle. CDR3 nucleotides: TGTGCCAGCAGCAAAGGGACCGTTAACACTGAAGCTTTCTTT. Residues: CASSKGTVNTEAFF.

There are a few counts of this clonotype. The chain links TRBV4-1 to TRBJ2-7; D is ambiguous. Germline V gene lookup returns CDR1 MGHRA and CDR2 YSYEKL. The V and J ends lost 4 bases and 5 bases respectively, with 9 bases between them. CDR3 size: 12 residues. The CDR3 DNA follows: TGCGCCAGCAGCCCTGCGGCCAACGAGCAGTACTTC. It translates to CASSPAANEQYF.

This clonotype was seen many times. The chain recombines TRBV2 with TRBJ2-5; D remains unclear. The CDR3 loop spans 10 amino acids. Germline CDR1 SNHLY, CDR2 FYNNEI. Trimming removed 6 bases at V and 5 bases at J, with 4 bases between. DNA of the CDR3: TGTGCCAGCAGACGGGAGACCCAGTACTTC. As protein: CASRRETQYF. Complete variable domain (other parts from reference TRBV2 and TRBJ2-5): EPEVTQTPSHQVTQMGQEVILRCVPISNHLYFYWYRQILGQKVEFLVSFYNNEISEKSEIFDDQFSVERPDGSNFTLKIRSTKLEDSAMYFCASRRETQYFGPGTRLLVL.

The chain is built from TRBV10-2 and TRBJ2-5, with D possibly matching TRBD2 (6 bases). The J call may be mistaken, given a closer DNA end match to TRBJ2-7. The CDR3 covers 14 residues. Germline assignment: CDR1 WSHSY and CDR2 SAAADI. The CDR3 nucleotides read TGCGCCAGCAGGGAGGGTCCCCCCAGTGGCGAGCAGTACTTC. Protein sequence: CASREGPPSGEQYF.

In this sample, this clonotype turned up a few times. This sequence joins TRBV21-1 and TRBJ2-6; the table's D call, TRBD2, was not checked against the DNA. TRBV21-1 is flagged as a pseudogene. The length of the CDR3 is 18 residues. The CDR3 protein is CASSKGREAVSGANVLTF. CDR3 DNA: TGTGCCAGCAGCAAAGGGCGGGAGGCGGTCTCTGGGGCCAACGTCCTGACTTTC.

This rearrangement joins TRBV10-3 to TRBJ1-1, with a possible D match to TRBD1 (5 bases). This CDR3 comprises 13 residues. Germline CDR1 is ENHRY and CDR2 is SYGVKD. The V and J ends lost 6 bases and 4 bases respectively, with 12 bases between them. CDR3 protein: CAISTRESTEAFF. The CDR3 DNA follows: TGTGCCATCAGCACCAGGGAGAGCACTGAAGCTTTCTTT.